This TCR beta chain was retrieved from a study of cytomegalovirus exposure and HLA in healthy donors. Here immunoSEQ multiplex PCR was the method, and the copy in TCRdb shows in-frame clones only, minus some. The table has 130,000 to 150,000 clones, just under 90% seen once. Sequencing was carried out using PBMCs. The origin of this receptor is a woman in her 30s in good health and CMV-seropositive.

In nucleotides, the CDR3 is TGTGCCAGCAGCTTCACTTCTGACACAGATACGCAGTATTTT. Its translation: CASSFTSDTDTQYF. V usage is TRBV5-4 and J usage is TRBJ2-3; no firm D call. The germline V and J ends were trimmed by 2 bases and 2 bases, with 9 bases remaining between them. Per the germline V gene, CDR1 is SGHNT and CDR2 is YYREEE (reference sequence). The CDR3 is made up of 14 amino acids.